This T cell receptor beta chain was retrieved from a study of memory CD4+ T cells and cytomegalovirus serostatus. The sort gate was single viable CD3+CD4+CD8-CD45RO+ cells for memory CD4+ T cells. V lost 6 bases and J lost 6, with 11 bases in between. The CDR3 is 13 amino acids. Germline assignment: CDR1 MNHNY and CDR2 SVGAGI (reference sequence). Clones were read by immunoSEQ multiplex PCR, and TCRdb kept only the in-frame ones, dropping some. The table includes around 99,000 clones, 80% detected once. This chain links TRBV6-6 with TRBJ1-4, with D possibly TRBD1 on 5 matching bases. This sequence was found in an adult in good health and CMV-seropositive. Input material: memory CD4+ T cells from blood. This CDR3 reads CASSPGADEKLFF. CDR3 sequence (DNA): TGTGCCAGCAGCCCCGGGGCAGATGAAAAACTGTTTTTT.